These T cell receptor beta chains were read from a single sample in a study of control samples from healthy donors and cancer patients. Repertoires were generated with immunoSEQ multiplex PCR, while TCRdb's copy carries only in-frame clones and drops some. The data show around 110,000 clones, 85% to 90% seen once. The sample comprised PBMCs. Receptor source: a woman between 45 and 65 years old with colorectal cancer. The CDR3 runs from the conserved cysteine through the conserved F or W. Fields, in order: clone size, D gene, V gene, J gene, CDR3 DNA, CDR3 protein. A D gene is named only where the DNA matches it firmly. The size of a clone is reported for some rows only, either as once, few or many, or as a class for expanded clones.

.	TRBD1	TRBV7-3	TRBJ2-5	TGTGCCAGCAGCCGGGACAGGGGGGAGACCCAGTACTTC	CASSRDRGETQYF
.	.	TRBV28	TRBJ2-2	TGTGCCAGCACCTGGGGACGGTTGAACACCGGGGAGCTGTTTTTT	CASTWGRLNTGELFF
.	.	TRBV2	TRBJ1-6	TGTGCCAGCAGAACAGGGTTTGGTAATTCACCCCTCCACTTT	CASRTGFGNSPLHF
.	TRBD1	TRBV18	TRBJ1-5	TGTGCCAGCTCACCCGGGACAGGAGGTTCTCAGCCCCAGCATTTT	CASSPGTGGSQPQHF
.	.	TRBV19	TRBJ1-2	TGTGCCAGTAGTATCGGGTCCCGGGAAGGCTACACCTTC	CASSIGSREGYTF
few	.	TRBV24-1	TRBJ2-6	TGTGCCACCAGTGAGCCCAGGGGCAGTGGGGCCAACGTCCTGACTTTC	CATSEPRGSGANVLTF
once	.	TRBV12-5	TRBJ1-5	TGTGCTAGTGGACCCCGAGGAGGGACCGATCAGCCCCAGCATTTT	CASGPRGGTDQPQHF
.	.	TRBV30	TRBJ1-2	TGTGCCTGGTCCCCGGAGTATGGCTACACCTTC	CAWSPEYGYTF
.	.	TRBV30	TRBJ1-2	TGTGCCTTCGAGCGGACCTATGGCTACACCTTC	CAFERTYGYTF
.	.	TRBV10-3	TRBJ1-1	TGTGCCATCAAACCAACTGAGATGAACACTGAAGCTTTCTTT	CAIKPTEMNTEAFF
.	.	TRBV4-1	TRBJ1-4	TGCGCCAGCAGCCAAGATAGCACAGGACTCTTTGCAACTAATGAAAAACTGTTTTTT	CASSQDSTGLFATNEKLFF
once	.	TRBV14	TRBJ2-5	TGTGCCAGCAGCCCGATAGCAGGCCACCAAGAGACCCAGTACTTC	CASSPIAGHQETQYF
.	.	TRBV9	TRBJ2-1	TGTGCCAGCACCAAAGGTAGGGGCTCCTACAATGAGCAGTTCTTC	CASTKGRGSYNEQFF
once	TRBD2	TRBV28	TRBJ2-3	TGTGCCAGCAGTTGGACTAGCGGGAGGGATACGCAGTATTTT	CASSWTSGRDTQYF
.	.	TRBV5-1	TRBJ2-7	TGCGCCAGCAGCCCGGGGTTATACGAGCAGTACTTC	CASSPGLYEQYF
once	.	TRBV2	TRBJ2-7	TGTGCCAGCAGCGAGACTAGTTACGAGCAGTACTTC	CASSETSYEQYF